The clone carrying this T cell receptor beta chain is large in the sample. Its antigen is still unknown. Indicated time point: sample taken at primary tumor resection. The sequenced material consisted of unsorted whole RNA from tumor, nontumor lung or frozen PBMC. This sample is part of a study of spatial heterogeneity in lung cancer. General study points: Tumor mutation counts were tracked by expanded intratumoral alpha and beta TCR counts. Nonsynonymous mutations, ubiquitous and regional, were tracked respectively by counts of ubiquitous and regional expanded TCRs.

TCRdb reanalysed the 5' RACE reads using MiXCR and keeps one entry per CDR3 protein. This table has more than 1,500 distinct CDR3 sequences, roughly 16% appearing once. The TCR originated in a female donor with early-stage non-small cell lung cancer. This specimen was lung tumor tissue, taken at surgery.

The CDR3 region has the DNA TGCAGTGCTTCGAACAATCGAGACACCATATATTTT. This encodes CSASNNRDTIYF. The chain has TRBV20-1 and TRBJ1-3; D remains unclear. The length of the CDR3 is 12 residues. V was cut by 5 bases and J by 8 bases, with 13 bases left in between. Germline V CDR1 and CDR2: DFQATT, SNEGSKA (reference sequence).